These T cell receptor beta chains were read from a single sample in a study of cytomegalovirus exposure and HLA in healthy donors. Data came from immunoSEQ multiplex PCR; TCRdb stores just in-frame clones and leaves some out. The profile shows 250,000 to 350,000 clones, roughly 85% of them singletons. The sequenced material came from PBMCs. These receptors came from a middle-aged man in good health and CMV-seropositive. CDR3s include the opening cysteine and the closing phenylalanine or tryptophan. A D gene is named only where the DNA matches it firmly. For some rows the clone size is stated as once, few or many, or as a class when expanded; others skip it.

d_gene,v_gene,abundance,j_gene,len,CDR3nt,CDR3aa
TRBD2,TRBV28,NA,TRBJ2-5,19,TGTGCCAGCCGAAAAGGGGGGACTAGCGGAGTTTACCGCCAAGAGACCCAGTACTTC,CASRKGGTSGVYRQETQYF
TRBD2,TRBV5-1,NA,TRBJ2-5,16,TGCGCCAGCCGGGGGGCTAGCGGGTCCTATGGGGAGACCCAGTACTTC,CASRGASGSYGETQYF
TRBD1,TRBV27,NA,TRBJ1-3,15,TGTGCCAGCAGTTGGACAGGGTACTCTGGAAACACCATATATTTT,CASSWTGYSGNTIYF
NA,TRBV7-8,NA,TRBJ2-7,14,TGTGCCAGCAGCTTAAGCAGGGCTCTCAACGAGCAGTACTTC,CASSLSRALNEQYF
TRBD1,TRBV29-1,NA,TRBJ2-7,13,TGCAGCGTTGAAGGGACAGGGGTCGACGAGCAGTACTTC,CSVEGTGVDEQYF
TRBD2,TRBV15,NA,TRBJ2-5,15,TGTGCCACCAGCAGCAGCGGGAGGGCCGGAGAGACCCAGTACTTC,CATSSSGRAGETQYF
TRBD1,TRBV27,NA,TRBJ2-2,18,TGTGCCAGCAGTTACATTGTGCGGACAGGGGGCAACACCGGGGAGCTGTTTTTT,CASSYIVRTGGNTGELFF
TRBD1,TRBV4-3,few,TRBJ2-4,18,TGCGCCAGCAGCCAAGAGGGGTTTCGCTCAGGGGGCATGAACATTCAGTACTTC,CASSQEGFRSGGMNIQYF
NA,TRBV7-9,NA,TRBJ2-1,15,TGTGCCAGCAGCTTAGAAGCACTAGCCTACCATGAGCAGTTCTTC,CASSLEALAYHEQFF
NA,TRBV6-5,NA,TRBJ1-2,15,TGTGCCAGCAGTTACTCGACCAGGGGCGACTATGGCTACACCTTC,CASSYSTRGDYGYTF
NA,TRBV4-1,NA,TRBJ1-5,14,TGCGCCAGCAGCCAAGAACATAGCAATCAGCCCCAGCATTTT,CASSQEHSNQPQHF
TRBD1,TRBV5-4,NA,TRBJ2-7,14,TGTGCCAGCAGCGCGACAGGGGGGCTCTACGAGCAGTACTTC,CASSATGGLYEQYF